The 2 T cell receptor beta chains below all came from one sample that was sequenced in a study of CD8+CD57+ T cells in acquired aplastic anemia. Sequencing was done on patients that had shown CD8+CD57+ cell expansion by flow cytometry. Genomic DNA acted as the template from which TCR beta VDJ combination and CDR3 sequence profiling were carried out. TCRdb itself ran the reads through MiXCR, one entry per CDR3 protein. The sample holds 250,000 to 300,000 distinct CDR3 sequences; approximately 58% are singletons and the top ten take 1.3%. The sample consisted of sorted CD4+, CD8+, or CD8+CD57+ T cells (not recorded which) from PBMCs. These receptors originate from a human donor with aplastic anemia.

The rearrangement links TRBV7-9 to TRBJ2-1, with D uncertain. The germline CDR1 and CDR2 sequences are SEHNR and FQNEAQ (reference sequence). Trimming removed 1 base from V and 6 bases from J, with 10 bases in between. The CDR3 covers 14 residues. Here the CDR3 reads CASSLDYAGNEQFF. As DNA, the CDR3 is TGTGCCAGCAGCTTAGACTACGCAGGCAATGAGCAGTTCTTC.

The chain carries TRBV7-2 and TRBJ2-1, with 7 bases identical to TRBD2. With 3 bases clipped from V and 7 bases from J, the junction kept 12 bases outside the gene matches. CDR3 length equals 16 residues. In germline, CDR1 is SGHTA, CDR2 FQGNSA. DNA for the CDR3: TGTGCCAGCAGCTTCGACGCTAGCGGCAATAGGAATGAGCAGTTCTTC. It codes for CASSFDASGNRNEQFF. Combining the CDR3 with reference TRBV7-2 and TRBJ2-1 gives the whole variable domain GAGVSQSPSNKVTEKGKDVELRCDPISGHTALYWYRQSLGQGLEFLIYFQGNSAPDKSGLPSDRFSAERTGGSVSTLTIQRTQQEDSAVYLCASSFDASGNRNEQFFGPGTRLTVL.